This paragraph reports one TCR beta chain. The antigen is unknown. The record originates from a study of identifying expanded T cells in peripheral blood. Study-level points and caveats: Approximately 2-week clone count variance significantly increased as total template count grew. About 1.2 clones differed between technical replicates, versus around 16 and 19 over time.

Germline V gene data show CDR1 as KGHSH and CDR2 as LQKENI. Deletions cut 3 bases from V and 1 base from J, with 9 bases between. The CDR3 contains 15 residues. Clones were read by immunoSEQ multiplex PCR, and TCRdb kept only the in-frame ones, dropping some. The sample has approximately 56,000 clones, roughly 80% seen once. This clonotype was sampled from a person between 18 and 70 years old in good health. Sequenced sample: blood. This chain links TRBV18 with TRBJ2-2; a weak D match, TRBD1 (6 bases). CDR3 residues: CASSPQTGNTGELFF. The CDR3 coding sequence is TGTGCCAGCTCACCTCAGACAGGGAACACCGGGGAGCTGTTTTTT.